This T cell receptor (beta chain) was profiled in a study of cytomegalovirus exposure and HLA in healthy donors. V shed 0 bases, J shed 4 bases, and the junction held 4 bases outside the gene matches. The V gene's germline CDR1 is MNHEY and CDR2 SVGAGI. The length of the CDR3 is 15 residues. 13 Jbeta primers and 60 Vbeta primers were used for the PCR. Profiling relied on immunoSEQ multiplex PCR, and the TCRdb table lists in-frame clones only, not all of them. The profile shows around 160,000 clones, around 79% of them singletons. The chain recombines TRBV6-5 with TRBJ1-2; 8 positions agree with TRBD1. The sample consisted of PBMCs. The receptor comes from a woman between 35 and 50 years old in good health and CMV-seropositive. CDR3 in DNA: TGTGCCAGCAGTTACTCTGGGACAGGTGCCTATGGCTACACCTTC. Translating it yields CASSYSGTGAYGYTF.